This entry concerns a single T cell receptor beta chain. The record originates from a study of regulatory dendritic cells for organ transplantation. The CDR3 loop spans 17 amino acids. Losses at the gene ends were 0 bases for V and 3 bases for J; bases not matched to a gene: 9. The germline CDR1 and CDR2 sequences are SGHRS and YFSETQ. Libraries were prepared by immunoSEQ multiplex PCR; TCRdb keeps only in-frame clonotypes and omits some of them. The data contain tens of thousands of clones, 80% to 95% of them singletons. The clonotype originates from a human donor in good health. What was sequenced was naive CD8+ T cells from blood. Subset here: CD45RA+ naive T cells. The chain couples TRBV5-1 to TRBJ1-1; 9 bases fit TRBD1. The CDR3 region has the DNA TGCGCCAGCAGCTTGGACAGGGGGCCCCTCATGGACACTGAAGCTTTCTTT. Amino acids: CASSLDRGPLMDTEAFF. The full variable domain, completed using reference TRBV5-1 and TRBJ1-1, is KAGVTQTPRYLIKTRGQQVTLSCSPISGHRSVSWYQQTPGQGLQFLFEYFSETQRNKGNFPGRFSGRQFSNSRSEMNVSTLELGDSALYLCASSLDRGPLMDTEAFFGQGTRLTVV.